This T cell receptor beta chain was retrieved from a study of a mutant IDH1 vaccine in newly diagnosed glioma. Across the study: The patients received vaccinations eight times, in weeks 1, 3, 5, 7, 11, 15, 19 and 23.

Study-level points and caveats: Immune responses arising from the vaccine appeared in approximately 92% of patients. Top-clonotype changes in peripheral T cells seemed unrelated to pseudoprogression.

Libraries were prepared by immunoSEQ multiplex PCR; TCRdb keeps only in-frame clonotypes and omits some of them. The table lists around 78,000 clones, 85% of them singletons. This clone came up once. Its matching antigen is unknown. The germline V gene has CDR1 MNHEY and CDR2 SMNVEV (reference sequence). This CDR3 is built from 15 residues. V lost 6 bases to trimming and J lost 5 bases; unmatched junction nucleotides: 3. Time point defined: week 23, last vaccination. The investigators gave 300 ug of mutant IDH1 20-mer peptide in each vaccine dose, together with topical imiquimod. Patients carried new grade 3 or 4 IDH1-mutant astrocytomas lacking nuclear ATRX.

The clonotype comes from a man aged 25 to 40 with glioma. Some clones in this sample may be carry-over from other donors' samples. The specimen was PBMCs, collected from a glioma patient whose treatment included an IDH1 peptide vaccine. This rearrangement joins TRBV27 to TRBJ2-1; TRBD2 agrees at 14 bases. The CDR3 nucleotides read TGTGCCAGCAGACGGACTAGCGGGGGGAACAATGAGCAGTTCTTC. Translated: CASRRTSGGNNEQFF.